This TCR beta chain came from a study of beta chain features in type 1 diabetes. Whole-study findings and limits: VDJ junctions from type 1 diabetes patients carried fewer insertions and larger deletions. There was a moderate but significant shortening of TCRB CDR3s in all four CD4+ subsets of Type 1 diabetes patients.

The whole isolated RNA underwent reverse transcription, so sequencing captured expressed TCRB transcripts. Sequenced by immunoSEQ multiplex PCR; TCRdb stores in-frame clones only, minus some. Of hundreds of thousands of clones in the sample, more than 13% were seen once. Details on this clone: Antigen: not known.

Trimming stripped 3 bases from V and 4 bases from J, with 16 bases between. The CDR3 loop spans 15 amino acids. Germline V gene data show CDR1 as MDHEN and CDR2 as SYDVKM. The sequencing input was naive CD4+ T cells from blood. J is TRBJ2-7 and V is TRBV28, with D possibly matching TRBD1 (6 bases). The receptor was isolated from a man younger than 30 with type 1 diabetes. In nucleotides, the CDR3 is TGTGCCAGCAGTTTGTCAGGGGCAACTCTTTACGAGCAGTACTTC. It translates to CASSLSGATLYEQYF.